The T cell receptor (beta chain) under discussion was sequenced for a study of blood T cell repertoires in COVID-19. How the authors handled the data: Reference gene primer amplification gave nucleated cell count estimates. Assay used: immunoSEQ multiplex PCR; TCRdb lists only in-frame clones, some missing. D and trimming come from the DNA, and the V and J calls and clone size come from that table. The sample shows 15,000 to 20,000 clones, 81% of them seen only once. V dropped 0 bases and J dropped 5 bases, with 6 bases sitting between them. The germline CDR1 and CDR2 sequences are SGHRS and YFSETQ. This CDR3 is 13 amino acids long. This clone has just one count.

This TCR was sampled from a man aged 40-55 years with active or convalescent COVID-19. The J gene is TRBJ2-1, the V gene TRBV5-1; the D gene is possibly TRBD1 (6 bases). Sequencing was performed on peripheral blood. CDR3 loop: CASSLGDNNEQFF. The CDR3 bases are TGCGCCAGCAGCTTGGGGGACAACAATGAGCAGTTCTTC.